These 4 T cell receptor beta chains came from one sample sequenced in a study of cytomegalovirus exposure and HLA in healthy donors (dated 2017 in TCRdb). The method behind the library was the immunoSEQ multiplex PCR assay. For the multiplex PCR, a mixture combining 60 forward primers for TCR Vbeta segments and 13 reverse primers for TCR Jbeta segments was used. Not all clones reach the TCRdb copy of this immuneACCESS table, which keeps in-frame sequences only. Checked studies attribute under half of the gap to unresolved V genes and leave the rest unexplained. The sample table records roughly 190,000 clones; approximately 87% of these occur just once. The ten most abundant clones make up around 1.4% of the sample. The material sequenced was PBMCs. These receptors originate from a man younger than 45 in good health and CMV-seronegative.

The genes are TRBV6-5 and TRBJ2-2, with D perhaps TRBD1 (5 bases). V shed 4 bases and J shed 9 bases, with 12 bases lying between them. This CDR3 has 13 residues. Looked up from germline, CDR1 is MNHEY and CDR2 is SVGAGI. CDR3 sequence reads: CASSSRRGRELFF. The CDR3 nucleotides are TGTGCCAGCAGTTCCCGTAGGGGCCGGGAGCTGTTTTTT.

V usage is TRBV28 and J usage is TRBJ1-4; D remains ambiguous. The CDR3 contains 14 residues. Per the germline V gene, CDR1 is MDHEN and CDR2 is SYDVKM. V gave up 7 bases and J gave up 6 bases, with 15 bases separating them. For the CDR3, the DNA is TGTGCCAGCACCACAGCGCCGGGATATGAAAAACTGTTTTTT. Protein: CASTTAPGYEKLFF.

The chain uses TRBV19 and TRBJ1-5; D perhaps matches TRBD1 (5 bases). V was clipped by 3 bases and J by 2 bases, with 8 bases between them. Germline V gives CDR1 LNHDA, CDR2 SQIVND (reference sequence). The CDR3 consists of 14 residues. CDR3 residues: CASSILQGNQPQHF. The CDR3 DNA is TGTGCCAGTAGTATTTTACAGGGCAATCAGCCCCAGCATTTT.

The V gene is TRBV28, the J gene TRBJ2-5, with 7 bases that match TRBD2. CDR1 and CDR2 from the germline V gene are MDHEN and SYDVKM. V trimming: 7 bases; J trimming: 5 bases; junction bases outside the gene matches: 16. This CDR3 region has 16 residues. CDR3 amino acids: CASTKHLAARGETQYF. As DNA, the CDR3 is TGTGCCAGCACCAAACACCTAGCGGCCCGGGGGGAGACCCAGTACTTC.